This T cell receptor (beta chain) derives from a study of patients and donors after allogeneic stem cell transplantation (dated by TCRdb to the early 2020s). This clonotype showed up just a few times. Its antigen is unknown. No clone much larger than this one lies a single base away; base qualities are absent. The library was made by RT-PCR. Instrument used: NextSeq 550. TCRdb trimmed the raw reads at Q25, called clones with MiXCR and kept productive beta chains. Each entry is one CDR3 protein sequence, shown with its most common DNA and genes. This sample gives about 410,000 distinct CDR3 sequences in total; roughly 16% of them show up just once. Clones ranked in the top ten supply over 6% of the sample. The source material was blood, either unsorted or a sorted T cell fraction (not recorded which). This receptor was taken from a human donor who was either an allogeneic HSCT recipient or a stem cell or donor lymphocyte infusion donor (not recorded which). It is not recorded whose cells these are; they may come from a transplant donor.

The CDR3 in this case is CATSDKYDRRTTDTQYF. Here is the DNA: TGTGCCACCAGTGATAAATATGACAGGAGGACTACAGATACGCAGTATTTT. The chain employs TRBV24-1 and TRBJ2-3, with TRBD1 perhaps the D gene, on 6 matching bases. Its CDR3 holds 17 amino acids, cysteine through phenylalanine. Only CDR3 DNA remains: 51 bases, in frame from the first base. A distance of 18 bases separates the germline ends of V and J, which lose 3 bases and 3 bases respectively. CDR1 and CDR2, looked up from the germline V gene, are KGHDR and SFDVKD.